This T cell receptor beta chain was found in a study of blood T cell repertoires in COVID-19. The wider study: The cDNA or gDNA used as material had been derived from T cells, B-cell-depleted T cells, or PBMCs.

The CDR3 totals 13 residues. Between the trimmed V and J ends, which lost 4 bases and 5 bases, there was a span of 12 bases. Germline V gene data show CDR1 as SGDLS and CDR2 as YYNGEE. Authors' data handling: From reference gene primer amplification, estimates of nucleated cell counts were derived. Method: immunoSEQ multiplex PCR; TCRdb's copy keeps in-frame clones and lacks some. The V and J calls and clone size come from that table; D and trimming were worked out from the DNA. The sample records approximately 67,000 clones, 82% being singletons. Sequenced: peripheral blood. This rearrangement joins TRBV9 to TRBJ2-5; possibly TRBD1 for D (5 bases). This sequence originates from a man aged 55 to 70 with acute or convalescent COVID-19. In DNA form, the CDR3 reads TGTGCCAGCAGCCCCCGACAGAGGGAGACCCAGTACTTC. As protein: CASSPRQRETQYF.